This T cell receptor beta chain was recorded in a study of response to subunit inactivated influenza vaccine. Whole-study results and caveats: Researchers suggested that each seasonal influenza vaccination recruits few new T cells.

TCRdb fed the RT-PCR reads into MiXCR, producing one record per CDR3 protein. Here the sample spans about 800,000 distinct CDR3 sequences, 21% being singletons. Remarks on this clonotype: Antigen unknown.

Germline assignment: CDR1 MGHDK and CDR2 SYGVNS. V lost 6 bases to trimming and J lost 14 bases, with 11 bases between them. This CDR3 has 11 amino acids. The genes are TRBV25-1 and TRBJ1-6; D perhaps matches TRBD1 (5 bases). The sequencing here drew on PBMCs from blood, taken 4 to 6 days after vaccination. The TCR comes from a man over 45 who received an inactivated influenza vaccine. The CDR3, as DNA: TGTGCCAGCAGGTTGGGGCAAACCCTCCACTTT. Residues: CASRLGQTLHF.